This T cell receptor beta chain was recovered during a study of T cells after yellow fever vaccination. Broader study findings: Post-booster reappearance was seen for most primary-vaccination clones (roughly 97% CD4, around 89% CD8). A minor fraction of clonotypes spanned both CD4 and CD8 compartments.

Researchers made TCR cDNA using 5'RACE template switching, and this step added a universal primer site and UMIs. TCRdb ran MiXCR on the 5' RACE reads and lists one entry per CDR3 protein. The profile shows hundreds of thousands of distinct CDR3 sequences, roughly 13% of them singletons. To note about this clonotype: Its target is unknown.

CDR1 is SGHTA, CDR2 FQGNSA, per germline. The CDR3 has 15 residues. V shed 3 bases, J shed 4 bases, and the junction held 6 bases outside the gene matches. Sequences were derived from PBMCs, sampled on the day of the yellow fever booster vaccination. The rearrangement uses TRBV7-2 and TRBJ2-7; 10 bases fit TRBD2. This TCR derives from a man between 25 and 39 years old who received the YFV17D yellow fever vaccine. In DNA form, the CDR3 reads TGTGCCAGCAGCTTGGATAGCGGGAGGAGGTACGAGCAGTACTTC. Amino acid sequence: CASSLDSGRRYEQYF.